These 18 T cell receptor beta chains originate from one sample sequenced in a study of shared clonotypes between healthy human individuals. Sequenced by immunoSEQ multiplex PCR; TCRdb stores in-frame clones only, minus some. This sample carries about 870,000 clones, about 91% of them seen once, and the ten largest clones take less than 25%. Positive CCR7 selection of CD45RO-negative cells yielded the naive CD8 cells, and terminally differentiated effector memory CD45RA+ cells were excluded. The source material was naive CD8+ T cells sorted from blood. The receptors originated from a man aged 25-45 years in good health.

Only one count was recorded for this clone. At one end the junction does not follow the germline gene, possibly because of a read error. The chain combines TRBV27 with TRBJ2-3; 10 bases map to TRBD2. Germline V CDR1 and CDR2: MNHEY, SMNVEV (reference sequence). This CDR3 comprises 16 residues. The chain's CDR3 is CASSLSAGGPADTQYF. Here the CDR3 DNA reads TGTGCCAGCAGTCTATCAGCGGGAGGGCCCGCAGATACGCAGTATTTT.

V usage is TRBV30 and J usage is TRBJ1-3, with unresolved D. The CDR3 sequence is 15 residues long. CDR1 is GTSNPN and CDR2 is SVGIG in the germline V gene (reference sequence). V was pared by 5 bases and J by 0 bases, with 14 bases between. For the CDR3, the DNA is TGTGCCTGGGGTGGACTTAGGCTCTCTGGAAACACCATATATTTT. This translates into CAWGGLRLSGNTIYF.

The rearrangement uses TRBV7-2 and TRBJ1-2, with no clear D. Trimming left V 3 bases short and J 8 bases short, with 10 bases between. The CDR3 spans 12 residues. In germline, CDR1 is SGHTA, CDR2 FQGNSA. The CDR3 bases are TGTGCCAGCAGCTTGTTGGGAAGCGGCTACACCTTC. It codes for CASSLLGSGYTF.

The CDR3 bases are TGTGCCAGCAGTGACCAAAGCGGGGCGGGCTACAATGAGCAGTTCTTC. Translation: CASSDQSGAGYNEQFF. This rearrangement joins TRBV6-4 to TRBJ2-1; 7 nucleotides agree with TRBD2. V gave up 2 bases and J gave up 3 bases; unmatched junction bases: 7. CDR3 length: 16 residues. Looked up from germline, CDR1 is MRHNA and CDR2 is SNTAGT.

The chain couples TRBV7-8 to TRBJ2-1; no clear D gene. CDR3 length equals 12 residues. With 6 bases removed from V and 8 bases from J, the gap between germline ends came to 11 bases. Germline CDR1 reads SGHVS; CDR2 reads FQNEAQ. CDR3 nucleotides: TGTGCCAGCAGTTTACAGTTGCATGAGCAGTTCTTC. It encodes CASSLQLHEQFF.

Written as DNA, the CDR3 is TGCGCCAGCAGCTCCGGGGTTGGGAACACTGAAGCTTTCTTT. Amino acids: CASSSGVGNTEAFF. The gene calls are TRBV10-2 and TRBJ1-1; the D is unclear. V was shortened by 6 bases and J by 1 base, with 12 bases between the two germline ends. Germline CDR1 and CDR2: WSHSY and SAAADI. The CDR3 spans 14 residues.

This clone is a singleton in its sample. The same CDR3 also results from other DNA sequences found in this sample. V and J are TRBV29-1 and TRBJ1-2; no clear D gene. The CDR3 runs 12 residues. The germline V and J ends were trimmed by 4 bases and 2 bases, with 8 bases remaining between them. Germline V gene sequence: CDR1 SQVTM, CDR2 ANQGSEA. CDR3 nucleotide sequence: TGCAGCGTTGTAGGCAGCAACTATGGCTACACCTTC. Amino acids: CSVVGSNYGYTF.

CDR3 loop: CASSLFVGGINTDTQYF. The CDR3 bases are TGTGCCAGCAGTTTATTTGTAGGGGGAATTAACACAGATACGCAGTATTTT. This chain uses TRBV28 with TRBJ2-3; D might be TRBD1 (6 bases). CDR3 size: 17 residues. The germline V gene encodes CDR1 MDHEN and CDR2 SYDVKM. V was shortened by 1 base and J by 2 bases, with 16 bases between the two germline ends.

The chain joins TRBV4-1 to TRBJ2-5; 7 positions agree with TRBD1. The CDR3 has 14 amino acids. Germline V lookup: CDR1 MGHRA, CDR2 YSYEKL. V dropped 3 bases and J dropped 5; count of bases not matched to a gene: 6. The CDR3 sequence is CASSHLQGSETQYF. Here the CDR3 DNA reads TGCGCCAGCAGCCATTTACAGGGGTCCGAGACCCAGTACTTC.

The chain is built from TRBV9 and TRBJ2-2; perhaps TRBD2 as D (8 bases). The germline CDR1 and CDR2 sequences are SGDLS and YYNGEE. V was pared by 7 bases and J by 6 bases, with 16 bases between. This CDR3 is built from 14 residues. CDR3 protein: CASGTAGVSGELFF. The CDR3 DNA reads TGTGCCAGCGGGACAGCGGGAGTTTCCGGGGAGCTGTTTTTT.

This chain joins TRBV7-9 and TRBJ2-5; the D call may be TRBD1 or TRBD2 (6 bases each). With 6 bases removed from V and 0 bases from J, the gap between germline ends came to 14 bases. The germline CDR1 and CDR2 sequences are SEHNR and FQNEAQ (reference sequence). The CDR3 extends over 15 amino acids. The CDR3 sequence is CASRSGGGYQETQYF. CDR3 nucleotide sequence: TGTGCCAGCAGGAGCGGAGGGGGGTACCAAGAGACCCAGTACTTC.

The chain couples TRBV27 to TRBJ1-5; TRBD1 might be the D (5 bases). CDR1 is MNHEY, CDR2 SMNVEV, per germline (reference sequence). This CDR3 has 15 residues. Deletions cut 0 bases from V and 9 bases from J, with 15 bases between. Here the CDR3 DNA reads TGTGCCAGCAGTTTATCCGGGGCGCGCGGGTCGCCCCAGCATTTT. Translation gives CASSLSGARGSPQHF.

The genes are TRBV29-1 and TRBJ2-5; possibly TRBD1 or TRBD2 for D (5 bases each). Trimming left V 0 bases short and J 5 bases short, with 19 bases between. Germline lookup yields CDR1 SQVTM and CDR2 ANQGSEA. The CDR3 consists of 16 residues. Here the CDR3 reads CSVEDELGPKWETQYF. In DNA form, the CDR3 reads TGCAGCGTTGAAGATGAATTGGGACCAAAATGGGAGACCCAGTACTTC.

This chain joins TRBV15 and TRBJ2-5; 8 bases are shared with TRBD1. The germline V gene encodes CDR1 LNHNV and CDR2 YYDKDF (reference sequence). The CDR3 runs 16 residues. V trimming: 0 bases; J trimming: 1 base; junction bases outside the gene matches: 4. The CDR3 nucleotides read TGTGCCACCAGCAGAGATTTACAGGGGGGCCAAGAGACCCAGTACTTC. Encoded protein: CATSRDLQGGQETQYF.

For the CDR3, the DNA is TGTGCCAGCCTGGGTCCTCCTACCGGGGAGCTGTTTTTT. Its translation is CASLGPPTGELFF. The chain uses TRBV27 and TRBJ2-2; no clear D gene. Germline assignment: CDR1 MNHEY and CDR2 SMNVEV (reference sequence). V was trimmed by 8 bases and J by 5 bases, leaving 12 bases between them. The CDR3 runs 13 residues.

The rearrangement uses TRBV7-9 and TRBJ1-5, with 9 nucleotides matching TRBD1. The germline V gene encodes CDR1 SEHNR and CDR2 FQNEAQ (reference sequence). Losses at the gene ends were 5 bases for V and 2 bases for J; bases not matched to a gene: 4. This CDR3 comprises 15 residues. CDR3 nucleotide sequence: TGTGCCAGCAGCGGAACAGGGGGCGGCAATCAGCCCCAGCATTTT. Translation: CASSGTGGGNQPQHF.

The chain joins TRBV30 to TRBJ1-2, with unresolved D. The CDR3 totals 11 residues. V lost 5 bases and J 7 bases, leaving 11 bases between the germline ends. Germline V lookup: CDR1 GTSNPN, CDR2 SVGIG (reference sequence). The CDR3 bases are TGTGCCTGGGGTCACCGGCGTGGCTACACCTTC. This encodes CAWGHRRGYTF.

The V call is TRBV7-9, the J call TRBJ1-4, with no clear D. CDR3 length equals 12 residues. Germline V gene sequence: CDR1 SEHNR, CDR2 FQNEAQ (reference sequence). Trimming left V 8 bases short and J 7 bases short, with 11 bases between. CDR3 loop: CASAGIVEKLFF. The CDR3 DNA is TGTGCCAGCGCAGGAATCGTTGAAAAACTGTTTTTT.